This TCR beta chain was identified in a study of cytomegalovirus exposure and HLA in healthy donors. Study at large: Among 398 genotyped donors, roughly 81% fell in the Caucasian-associated ancestry cluster. General study results and limits: From TCR beta sequences, most subjects' HLA-A and HLA-B alleles were reportedly predicted accurately. Among the sequence variants, a highly shared cluster was likely an artifact of sequencing.

This clone was seen more than once but under ten times. The antigen is not known. The CDR3 extends over 14 amino acids. With V trimmed by 7 bases and J by 6 bases, 6 bases remained unmatched. Germline CDR1 and CDR2: SNHLY and FYNNEI. The PCR had 60 Vbeta and 13 Jbeta primers. Using immunoSEQ multiplex PCR, the repertoire was profiled, and TCRdb retains in-frame clones only, with some absent. The sample includes roughly 200,000 clones, roughly four fifths seen only once; the top ten take 0.58%. The sequenced sample consisted of PBMCs. This chain joins TRBV2 and TRBJ2-2, with TRBD2 identical over 9 bases. The TCR sequence derives from a middle-aged woman in good health and CMV-seronegative. The CDR3 loop reads CASTLAGSSGELFF. CDR3 DNA: TGTGCCAGCACCCTAGCGGGGTCTTCCGGGGAGCTGTTTTTT.